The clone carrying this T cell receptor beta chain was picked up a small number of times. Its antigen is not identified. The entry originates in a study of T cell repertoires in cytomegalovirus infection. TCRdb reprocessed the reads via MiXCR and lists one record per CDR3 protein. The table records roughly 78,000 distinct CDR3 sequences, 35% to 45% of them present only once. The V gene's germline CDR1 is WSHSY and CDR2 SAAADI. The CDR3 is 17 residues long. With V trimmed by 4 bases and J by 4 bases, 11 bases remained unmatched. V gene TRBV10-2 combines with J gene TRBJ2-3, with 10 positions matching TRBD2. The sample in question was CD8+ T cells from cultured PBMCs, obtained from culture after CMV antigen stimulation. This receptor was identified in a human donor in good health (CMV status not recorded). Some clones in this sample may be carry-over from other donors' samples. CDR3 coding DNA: TGCGCCAGCAGTGGAACCGAAGCGGGGGGGCCGGCAGATACGCAGTATTTT. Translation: CASSGTEAGGPADTQYF.